The 15 T cell receptor beta chains given below trace back to one sample, sequenced in a study of cytomegalovirus exposure and HLA in healthy donors. The PCR contained 60 Vbeta and 13 Jbeta primers. TCRdb's copy holds only in-frame clones and misses some; the assay was immunoSEQ multiplex PCR. This sample has some 69,000 clones, with roughly two thirds found just once. The sequencing sample was made of PBMCs. The receptor set was obtained from a male donor in good health and CMV-seropositive.

The chain employs TRBV5-4 and TRBJ2-4, with a possible D match to TRBD2 (5 bases). In germline, CDR1 is SGHNT, CDR2 YYREEE (reference sequence). The CDR3 has 15 residues. V was cut by 4 bases and J by 6 bases, with 17 bases left in between. CDR3 in DNA: TGTGCCAGCAGCCGTAAGGAGGACGGAGGAAACATTCAGTACTTC. It codes for CASSRKEDGGNIQYF.

V is TRBV5-1 and J is TRBJ1-1, with D possibly matching TRBD1 (5 bases). The ends were cut back, 2 bases at V and 4 bases at J, with 9 bases in the middle. The CDR3 has 13 amino acids. Germline values: CDR1 SGHRS, CDR2 YFSETQ. The CDR3 sequence: CASSFSRVTEAFF. The CDR3 DNA follows: TGCGCCAGCAGCTTTTCCAGGGTCACTGAAGCTTTCTTT. Full variable domain (remainder filled in from reference TRBV5-1 and TRBJ1-1): KAGVTQTPRYLIKTRGQQVTLSCSPISGHRSVSWYQQTPGQGLQFLFEYFSETQRNKGNFPGRFSGRQFSNSRSEMNVSTLELGDSALYLCASSFSRVTEAFFGQGTRLTVV.

This clone was seen more than once but under ten times. J is TRBJ1-1 and V is TRBV29-1; D possibly corresponds to TRBD1 (6 bases). The V end was cut by 5 bases, the J end by 0 bases, with 10 bases between. CDR1 and CDR2 from the germline V gene are SQVTM and ANQGSEA. This CDR3 spans 13 amino acids. CDR3 DNA sequence: TGCAGCGTTACGACAGGATTGAACACTGAAGCTTTCTTT. It translates to CSVTTGLNTEAFF.

This clone has a handful of counts. CDR3 in amino acids: CASSLDSGGNTIYF. Here the CDR3 DNA reads TGTGCCAGCAGCTTGGACAGTGGCGGAAACACCATATATTTT. The V call is TRBV5-4, the J call TRBJ1-3; D is undetermined. The CDR3 sequence is 14 residues long. The ends were cut back, 0 bases at V and 4 bases at J, with 8 bases in the middle. Germline loops: CDR1 SGHNT, CDR2 YYREEE (reference sequence).

This clone was detected a few times. The J gene is TRBJ1-1, the V gene TRBV14; unclear D gene. V gave up 2 bases and J gave up 5 bases, with 9 bases separating them. Germline V gene lookup returns CDR1 SGHDN and CDR2 FVKESK. This CDR3 comprises 13 residues. CDR3 loop: CASSQMMRTEAFF. As DNA, the CDR3 is TGTGCCAGCAGCCAAATGATGAGGACTGAAGCTTTCTTT.

This clone was counted a few times. The V call is TRBV6-5, the J call TRBJ1-6; D is possibly TRBD1 (6 bases). The CDR3 sequence is 15 residues long. The germline gives CDR1 MNHEY, CDR2 SVGAGI. Trimming removed 2 bases at V and 7 bases at J, with 12 bases between. The CDR3 DNA reads TGTGCCAGCAGTTACCGCCGGGACAACAATTCACCCCTCCACTTT. Protein product: CASSYRRDNNSPLHF.

The chain employs TRBV18 and TRBJ2-7, with 9 bases identical to TRBD1. V was clipped by 3 bases and J by 4 bases; unmatched bases: 4. Germline-derived CDR1 and CDR2 are KGHSH and LQKENI. The CDR3 runs 14 residues. The CDR3 coding sequence is TGTGCCAGCTCACCGGACAGGGGAAGTTACGAGCAGTACTTC. Protein sequence: CASSPDRGSYEQYF.

The rearrangement joins TRBV29-1 to TRBJ1-2; 10 bases align to TRBD1. V shed 5 bases and J 6 bases; nucleotides not matched to a gene: 3. This CDR3 spans 12 amino acids. Germline CDR1 SQVTM, CDR2 ANQGSEA. The CDR3 nucleotides are TGCAGCGTTCGGACAGGGGGTCATGGCTACACCTTC. It yields the protein CSVRTGGHGYTF.

The CDR3 here is CASESGGRGETQYF. The CDR3 nucleotides are TGTGCCTCCGAAAGTGGCGGGAGAGGAGAGACCCAGTACTTC. The gene calls are TRBV30 and TRBJ2-5; the match to TRBD2 covers 7 bases. Germline CDR1 GTSNPN, CDR2 SVGIG (reference sequence). The CDR3 consists of 14 residues. Trimming cost V 7 bases and J 4 bases; bases outside gene matches: 12.

J is TRBJ2-1 and V is TRBV11-1; 7 bases are shared with TRBD1. The germline V gene encodes CDR1 SGHAT and CDR2 FQDESV (reference sequence). The V and J ends lost 2 bases and 3 bases, in that order; junction bases with no gene match: 7. This CDR3 comprises 16 residues. CDR3: CASSLSGRGSYNEQFF. CDR3 in DNA: TGTGCCAGCAGCTTAAGTGGCAGGGGGAGCTACAATGAGCAGTTCTTC.

This rearrangement joins TRBV6-5 to TRBJ2-5; a weak D match, TRBD1 (5 bases). The V and J ends lost 2 bases and 4 bases respectively, with 5 bases between them. CDR3 length equals 12 residues. Germline CDR1 MNHEY, CDR2 SVGAGI. CDR3 sequence (DNA): TGTGCCAGCAGTTACAGGGGAGAGACCCAGTACTTC. Its translation is CASSYRGETQYF.

This chain links TRBV9 with TRBJ1-2; a weak D match, TRBD1 (6 bases). This CDR3 is 13 amino acids long. Trimming shortened V by 4 bases and J by 1 base, and 8 bases separated the two germline ends. Germline CDR1 SGDLS, CDR2 YYNGEE. CDR3 region: CASSQGHNYGYTF. The CDR3 bases are TGTGCCAGCAGCCAGGGACATAACTATGGCTACACCTTC.

The chain uses TRBV7-3 and TRBJ2-1, with 7 bases lining up with TRBD2. The junction had 10 bases not matched to a gene; V was cut back by 5 bases and J by 9 bases. Germline CDR1 and CDR2: SGHTA and FQGTGA. The CDR3 sequence is 14 residues long. The CDR3 sequence is CASSPTSVGGEQFF. The CDR3 DNA reads as TGTGCCAGCAGCCCCACTAGCGTAGGAGGTGAGCAGTTCTTC.

CDR3 protein: CASSLGPAGGQDEQFF. The DNA of the CDR3 is TGCGCCAGCAGCTTGGGTCCAGCGGGAGGGCAGGATGAGCAGTTCTTC. This chain links TRBV5-1 with TRBJ2-1; 10 bases align to TRBD2. CDR1 is SGHRS and CDR2 is YFSETQ in the germline V gene. CDR3 length equals 16 residues. V dropped 0 bases and J dropped 8; count of bases not matched to a gene: 8.

A word on this clone: Germline is not matched at one junction end, which may reflect a read error. The chain employs TRBV7-9 and TRBJ1-1; TRBD1 is a possible D gene (5 bases). The CDR3 has 16 amino acids. CDR1 and CDR2 (germline): SEHNR, FQNEAQ (reference sequence). CDR3 nucleotide sequence: TGTTCCAGCAGCTTTATTGGGGGGATTGGGAACACTGAAGCTTTCTTT. The encoded protein is CSSSFIGGIGNTEAFF.